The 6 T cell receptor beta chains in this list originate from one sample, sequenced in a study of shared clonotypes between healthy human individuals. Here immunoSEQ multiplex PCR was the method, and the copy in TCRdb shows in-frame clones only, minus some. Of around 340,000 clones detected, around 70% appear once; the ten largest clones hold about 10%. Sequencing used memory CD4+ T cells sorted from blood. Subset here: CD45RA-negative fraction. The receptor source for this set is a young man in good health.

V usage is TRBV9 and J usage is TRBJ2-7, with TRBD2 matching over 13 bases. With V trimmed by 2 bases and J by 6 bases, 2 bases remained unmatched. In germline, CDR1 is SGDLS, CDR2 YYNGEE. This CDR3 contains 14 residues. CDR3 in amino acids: CASSVRTSGSEQYF. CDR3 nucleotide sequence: TGTGCCAGCAGCGTCCGGACTAGCGGGAGCGAGCAGTACTTC.

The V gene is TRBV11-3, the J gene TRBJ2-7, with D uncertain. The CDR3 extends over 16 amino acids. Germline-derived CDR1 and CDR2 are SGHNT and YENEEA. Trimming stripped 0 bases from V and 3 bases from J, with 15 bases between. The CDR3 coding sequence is TGTGCCAGCAGCTTAGAGCCCCGAGCTAATTTCTACGAGCAGTACTTC. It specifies CASSLEPRANFYEQYF.

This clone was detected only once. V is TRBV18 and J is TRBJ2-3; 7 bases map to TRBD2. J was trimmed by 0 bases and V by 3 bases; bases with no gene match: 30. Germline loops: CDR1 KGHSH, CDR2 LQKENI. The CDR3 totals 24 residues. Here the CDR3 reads CASSPIRQSSGGLAKASSTDTQYF. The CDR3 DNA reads TGTGCCAGCTCACCGATCCGACAGTCGTCGGGAGGTCTAGCGAAAGCTTCTAGCACAGATACGCAGTATTTT.

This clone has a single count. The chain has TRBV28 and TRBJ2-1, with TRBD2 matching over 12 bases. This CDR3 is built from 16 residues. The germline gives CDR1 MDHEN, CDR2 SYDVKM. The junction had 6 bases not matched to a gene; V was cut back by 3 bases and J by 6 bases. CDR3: CASSFDTGLAGNEQFF. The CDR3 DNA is TGTGCCAGCAGTTTCGATACGGGACTAGCGGGCAATGAGCAGTTCTTC.

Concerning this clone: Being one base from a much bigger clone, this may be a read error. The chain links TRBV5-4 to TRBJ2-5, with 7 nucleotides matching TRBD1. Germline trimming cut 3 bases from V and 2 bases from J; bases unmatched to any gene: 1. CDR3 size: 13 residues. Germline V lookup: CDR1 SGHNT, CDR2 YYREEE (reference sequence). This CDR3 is CASSSGQQETQYF. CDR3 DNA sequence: TGTGCCAGCAGCTCGGGACAGCAAGAGACCCAGTACTTC.

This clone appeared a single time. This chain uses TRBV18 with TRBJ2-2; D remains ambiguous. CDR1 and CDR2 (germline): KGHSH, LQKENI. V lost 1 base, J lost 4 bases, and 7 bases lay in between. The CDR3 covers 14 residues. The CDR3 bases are TGTGCCAGCTCACCACTGGTGGTCACCGGGGAGCTGTTTTTT. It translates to CASSPLVVTGELFF.